This T cell receptor beta chain stems from a study of CD8 T cells in Susac syndrome. The wider study: Susac syndrome patients were untreated, on corticosteroids with some adding intravenous immunoglobulin, or on intravenous immunoglobulin only.

In Susac syndrome patients, recently defined diagnostic criteria for definite or probable disease were met. Negative isolation was used for CD8+ and CD4+ T cells and FACS enrichment for TEMRA cells. cDNA came from about 0.5 to 1 ug RNA primed by random hexamers. Amplification of TCR beta CDR3 across 54 Vbeta and 13 Jbeta was performed with immunoSEQ multiplex PCR. TCRdb analysed the immunoSEQ multiplex PCR reads with MiXCR anew, one entry per CDR3 protein. This table has approximately 210,000 distinct CDR3 sequences, about 94% appearing once. This receptor was taken from a human donor with Susac syndrome. Specimen: CD4+ T cells from PBMCs.

The CDR3 reads CASAGTVAYNEQFF. CDR3 in DNA: TGCGCCAGCGCCGGGACAGTAGCCTACAATGAGCAGTTCTTC. The V call is TRBV5-1, the J call TRBJ2-1; 7 bases are a match to TRBD1. Looked up from germline, CDR1 is SGHRS and CDR2 is YFSETQ. CDR3 size: 14 residues. V was clipped by 7 bases and J by 2 bases; unmatched bases: 6.